Following are 24 T cell receptor beta chains from one sample sequenced in a study of shared clonotypes between healthy human individuals. Profiled with immunoSEQ multiplex PCR; TCRdb holds only in-frame clones, not every one. The sample comprises about 490,000 clones, around three quarters of which are singletons, and about an eighth rests with the top ten. The sample was PBMCs. These receptors originate from a woman between 35 and 50 years old in good health. Some clones in this sample may be carry-over from other donors' samples.

The chain recombines TRBV5-6 with TRBJ2-5; D remains unclear. Trimming shortened V by 4 bases and J by 4 bases, and 11 bases separated the two germline ends. Germline V gene sequence: CDR1 SGHDT, CDR2 YYEEEE. The CDR3 consists of 13 residues. CDR3 coding DNA: TGTGCCAGCAGCACCGGAAGCCGAGAGACCCAGTACTTC. The encoded protein is CASSTGSRETQYF.

The chain has TRBV5-4 and TRBJ1-3, with D perhaps TRBD1 (6 bases). The V and J ends lost 4 bases and 3 bases respectively, with 17 bases between them. CDR3 size: 16 residues. Germline values: CDR1 SGHNT, CDR2 YYREEE (reference sequence). The DNA for the CDR3 is TGTGCCAGCAGCCAACTGATGGACAGTCTTGGAAACACCATATATTTT. Amino acid sequence: CASSQLMDSLGNTIYF.

In DNA, the CDR3 is TGCAGCGCCGTTAAGGACAGCTCCTACGAGCAGTACTTC. It specifies CSAVKDSSYEQYF. The chain uses TRBV29-1 and TRBJ2-7; D possibly corresponds to TRBD1 (6 bases). This CDR3 has 13 residues. The V end was cut by 7 bases, the J end by 0 bases, with 13 bases between. The germline CDR1 and CDR2 sequences are SQVTM and ANQGSEA.

The chain couples TRBV5-1 to TRBJ1-3; D not certain. The length of the CDR3 is 16 residues. The germline V gene encodes CDR1 SGHRS and CDR2 YFSETQ. Trimming cost V 0 bases and J 3 bases, with 13 bases left between them. CDR3 sequence (DNA): TGCGCCAGCAGCTTGGCCGGCACCAGGCTTGGAAACACCATATATTTT. It yields the protein CASSLAGTRLGNTIYF.

This clone has just a few counts. V gene TRBV19 combines with J gene TRBJ2-4; no clear D. CDR3 size: 16 residues. The ends were cut back, 3 bases at V and 8 bases at J, with 20 bases in the middle. Germline V lookup: CDR1 LNHDA, CDR2 SQIVND (reference sequence). This chain's CDR3 is CASSIRAGAAGYIQYF. The CDR3 DNA follows: TGTGCCAGTAGTATTCGAGCCGGTGCAGCTGGATACATTCAGTACTTC.

This clone has only a few counts. Additional DNA sequences in this sample encode the identical CDR3. V usage is TRBV25-1 and J usage is TRBJ2-7; D not certain. The CDR3 totals 12 residues. Per germline, CDR1 MGHDK and CDR2 SYGVNS. Trimming took off 8 bases at V and 2 bases at J, with 10 bases between the two ends. The CDR3 reads CASGTGTYEQYF. The DNA of the CDR3 is TGTGCCAGCGGTACTGGAACCTACGAGCAGTACTTC.

The chain carries TRBV9 and TRBJ2-1; 9 bases are a match to TRBD1. V lost 4 bases and J lost 3; bases outside the gene matches: 5. The V gene's germline CDR1 is SGDLS and CDR2 YYNGEE. The CDR3 is made up of 15 amino acids. The CDR3, as DNA: TGTGCCAGCAGCACGGGACAGGGACTCTACAATGAGCAGTTCTTC. It encodes CASSTGQGLYNEQFF. The full variable domain, its missing parts supplied by reference TRBV9 and TRBJ2-1, is DSGVTQTPKHLITATGQRVTLRCSPRSGDLSVYWYQQSLDQGLQFLIQYYNGEERAKGNILERFSAQQFPDLHSELNLSSLELGDSALYFCASSTGQGLYNEQFFGPGTRLTVL.

The chain links TRBV10-3 to TRBJ2-3; no reliable D call. This CDR3 is built from 15 residues. Trimming shortened V by 2 bases and J by 1 base, and 10 bases separated the two germline ends. The V gene's germline CDR1 is ENHRY and CDR2 SYGVKD. Here the CDR3 reads CAISENLRGTDTQYF. Written as DNA, the CDR3 is TGTGCCATCAGTGAGAATTTGAGAGGCACAGATACGCAGTATTTT.

CDR3: CASSSVAGGRTGELFF. CDR3 bases: TGTGCCAGCAGCTCCGTAGCGGGAGGGCGAACCGGGGAGCTGTTTTTT. The chain combines TRBV5-6 with TRBJ2-2; the match to TRBD2 covers 11 bases. This CDR3 is 16 amino acids long. Trimming removed 3 bases from V and 5 bases from J; junction bases left unmatched: 6. Germline V gives CDR1 SGHDT, CDR2 YYEEEE.

This clone was seen only once. The chain combines TRBV28 with TRBJ2-3; 8 bases fit TRBD2. CDR1 is MDHEN, CDR2 SYDVKM, per germline. The CDR3 runs 15 residues. Trimming took 3 bases from V and 3 from J; bases not matched to a gene: 5. The CDR3 DNA reads as TGTGCCAGCAGTTTCAGCGGGAGTATTACAGATACGCAGTATTTT. Translation: CASSFSGSITDTQYF.

The genes are TRBV11-2 and TRBJ2-3; TRBD2 matches at 8 bases. CDR1 is SGHAT and CDR2 is FQNNGV in the germline V gene. V trimming: 2 bases; J trimming: 0 bases; junction bases outside the gene matches: 4. The CDR3 spans 16 residues. DNA of the CDR3: TGTGCCAGCAGCTTACAAACGGGAGGGAGCACAGATACGCAGTATTTT. It translates to CASSLQTGGSTDTQYF.

This chain joins TRBV18 and TRBJ1-2; D possibly corresponds to TRBD1 (6 bases). Germline V lookup: CDR1 KGHSH, CDR2 LQKENI. The CDR3 totals 15 residues. Trimming shortened V by 4 bases and J by 8 bases, and 20 bases separated the two germline ends. The CDR3 here is CASSLSPGHKGGYTF. The CDR3 DNA follows: TGTGCCAGCTCACTTTCCCCGGGACACAAGGGAGGCTACACCTTC.

Written as DNA, the CDR3 is TGTGCCAGCAGTGAATATGGGAGGACAGGCGACTCTGGAAACACCATATATTTT. This gives the protein CASSEYGRTGDSGNTIYF. The chain is built from TRBV2 and TRBJ1-3; 7 bases agree with TRBD1. V lost 2 bases to trimming and J lost 0 bases; unmatched junction nucleotides: 10. The CDR3 has 18 amino acids. CDR1 is SNHLY and CDR2 is FYNNEI in the germline V gene.

This clone has a handful of counts. The V gene is TRBV18, the J gene TRBJ1-1; 8 positions match TRBD1. Unmatched junction bases numbered 10, after V lost 5 bases and J lost 5 bases. The CDR3 has 15 amino acids. Germline lookup yields CDR1 KGHSH and CDR2 LQKENI. CDR3 DNA sequence: TGTGCCAGCTCAGATCAGGGGGCGGGGCAGACTGAAGCTTTCTTT. It specifies CASSDQGAGQTEAFF.

This chain connects TRBV28 to TRBJ1-1; D perhaps matches TRBD1 (5 bases). This CDR3 is 12 amino acids long. In germline, CDR1 is MDHEN, CDR2 SYDVKM. Trimming took 10 bases from V and 11 from J, leaving 20 bases between them. The CDR3 is CATSLGGFPAFF. CDR3 DNA sequence: TGTGCCACCTCCTTGGGGGGGTTTCCTGCTTTCTTT. Variable domain in full (rest from reference TRBV28 and TRBJ1-1): DVKVTQSSRYLVKRTGEKVFLECVQDMDHENMFWYRQDPGLGLRLIYFSYDVKMKEKGDIPEGYSVSREKKERFSLILESASTNQTSMYLCATSLGGFPAFFGQGTRLTVV.

The J gene is TRBJ2-5, the V gene TRBV5-1; D perhaps matches TRBD2 (6 bases). This CDR3 has 14 residues. The V end lost 0 bases, the J end lost 4 bases, and 10 bases lay between the germline ends. The germline CDR1 and CDR2 sequences are SGHRS and YFSETQ. In nucleotides, the CDR3 is TGCGCCAGCAGCTTGGAGGCGGGAAGAGAGACCCAGTACTTC. It translates to CASSLEAGRETQYF.

Worth noting for this clone: Other DNA sequences from this sample encode an identical CDR3 as well. The CDR3 DNA reads as TGTGCCAGCAGCGCGCCGGACAGGGGGGGTACTGAAGCTTTCTTT. As protein: CASSAPDRGGTEAFF. V is TRBV9 and J is TRBJ1-1, with 10 bases identical to TRBD1. The CDR3 consists of 15 residues. The V and J ends lost 3 bases and 5 bases, in that order; junction bases with no gene match: 7. Germline V gene sequence: CDR1 SGDLS, CDR2 YYNGEE.

The V and J genes are TRBV5-4 and TRBJ2-5; TRBD2 agrees at 16 bases. Trimming at V came to 3 bases and at J to 0 bases, leaving 5 bases not matched to a gene. CDR1 and CDR2 from the germline V gene are SGHNT and YYREEE (reference sequence). This CDR3 has 18 amino acids. The CDR3 region has the DNA TGTGCCAGCAGCTCGGGACTAGCGGGAGGGAGGTACCAAGAGACCCAGTACTTC. This encodes CASSSGLAGGRYQETQYF.

The gene calls are TRBV9 and TRBJ2-3; 8 bases agree with TRBD1. The CDR3 runs 18 residues. Unmatched junction bases numbered 15, after V lost 0 bases and J lost 6 bases. Germline lookup yields CDR1 SGDLS and CDR2 YYNGEE. CDR3 loop: CASSVGTGSGLGGDTQYF. The CDR3 DNA reads as TGTGCCAGCAGCGTAGGGACAGGGTCGGGATTAGGCGGGGATACGCAGTATTTT.

The chain carries TRBV18 and TRBJ2-2, with 8 bases identical to TRBD2. With V trimmed by 3 bases and J by 0 bases, 3 bases remained unmatched. The V gene's germline CDR1 is KGHSH and CDR2 LQKENI. The CDR3 runs to 16 residues. The CDR3 is CASSPVAGTNTGELFF. Here the CDR3 DNA reads TGTGCCAGCTCACCGGTAGCGGGGACGAACACCGGGGAGCTGTTTTTT.

The CDR3 DNA is TGTGCCTGGAGTGGTGGGCCCCACGAGCAGTACTTC. Protein: CAWSGGPHEQYF. V usage is TRBV30 and J usage is TRBJ2-7; the D is unclear. The CDR3 contains 12 residues. V lost 1 base and J 5 bases, leaving 9 bases between the germline ends. Germline V gene sequence: CDR1 GTSNPN, CDR2 SVGIG (reference sequence).

The rearrangement uses TRBV6-1 and TRBJ2-3; possible D gene TRBD2, 5 bases. The CDR3 has 15 amino acids. Trimming cost V 6 bases and J 2 bases, with 15 bases left between them. Per the germline V gene, CDR1 is MNHNS and CDR2 is SASEGT. The CDR3 here is CASSAGIQFTDTQYF. The CDR3 DNA sequence: TGTGCCAGCAGCGCCGGGATTCAGTTCACAGATACGCAGTATTTT.

This chain connects TRBV9 to TRBJ1-3; D not certain. Looked up from germline, CDR1 is SGDLS and CDR2 is YYNGEE. Trimming removed 4 bases from V and 2 bases from J, with 16 bases in between. The CDR3 has 16 residues. In DNA form, the CDR3 reads TGTGCCAGCAGCACCAGGAGGATGGGTGCTGGAAACACCATATATTTT. It specifies CASSTRRMGAGNTIYF.

The chain combines TRBV19 with TRBJ2-2; D may be TRBD1 (5 bases). Trimming removed 5 bases at V and 8 bases at J, with 12 bases between. CDR1 is LNHDA and CDR2 is SQIVND in the germline V gene (reference sequence). This CDR3 comprises 13 residues. This chain's CDR3 is CASSATGTGELFF. The DNA for the CDR3 is TGTGCCAGTAGTGCAACAGGAACGGGGGAGCTGTTTTTT.